This T cell receptor beta chain was recorded in a study of shared T cell receptors in the human thymus. Libraries were prepared by immunoSEQ multiplex PCR; TCRdb keeps only in-frame clonotypes and omits some of them. This sample has hundreds of thousands of clones, with 85% to 90% found just once. The V gene's germline CDR1 is MGHRA and CDR2 YSYEKL. V gave up 0 bases and J gave up 4 bases; unmatched junction bases: 13. The CDR3 totals 18 residues. These records were also assigned to another study, of human thymus T cells. This second study notes: Repertoires from thymus and blood appeared to show biased V and J gene usage.

The chain joins TRBV4-1 to TRBJ1-2, with TRBD1 matching 8 bases. The sample was thymocytes. The clonotype was recovered from a boy less than two years old with a congenital heart defect. The CDR3 DNA is TGCGCCAGCAGCCAAGATCTCGGCGACAGGGGTACGTGCTATGGCTACACCTTC. Protein product: CASSQDLGDRGTCYGYTF.